This T cell receptor (beta chain) was recovered during a study of cytomegalovirus exposure and HLA in healthy donors. 60 Vbeta and 13 Jbeta primers were used in PCR. Generated by immunoSEQ multiplex PCR, the TCRdb table keeps only in-frame clones and is missing some. The table shows some 120,000 clones, with 73% occurring only once. Comments on this clone: Antigen unknown.

The CDR3 contains 14 residues. Trimming took off 5 bases at V and 7 bases at J, with 12 bases between the two ends. Germline CDR1 and CDR2: LNHDA and SQIVND (reference sequence). Study conclusions and caveats: A list of about 160 TCR beta chains associated with cytomegalovirus was given. Exclusion applied to some V segments, including TRBV6-2 and TRBV6-3, as they were indistinguishable.

Input material: PBMCs. This sequence was found in a woman aged 30 to 39 in good health and CMV-seronegative. This chain links TRBV19 with TRBJ1-6; perhaps TRBD1 as D (5 bases). As DNA, the CDR3 is TGTGCCAGTAGTTACCGGGACTTAAATTCACCCCTCCACTTT. Its translation is CASSYRDLNSPLHF.